This TCR beta chain was observed in a study of T cell responses to AZD1222 COVID-19 vaccine. Germline loops: CDR1 SGHTA, CDR2 FQGTGA. The CDR3 spans 13 residues. V lost 0 bases and J lost 5, with 7 bases in between. Some clones are missing from TCRdb's copy, which holds only in-frame ones; the method was immunoSEQ multiplex PCR. The sample lists under 150,000 clones, roughly 88% occurring once. This receptor was identified in an adult in good health. The chain uses TRBV7-3 and TRBJ1-1; D remains unclear. This sample comprised peripheral blood, obtained on day 0 of AZD1222 vaccination. The CDR3 loop reads CASSLTPRTEAFF. In DNA form, the CDR3 reads TGTGCCAGCAGCTTAACCCCGAGAACTGAAGCTTTCTTT.